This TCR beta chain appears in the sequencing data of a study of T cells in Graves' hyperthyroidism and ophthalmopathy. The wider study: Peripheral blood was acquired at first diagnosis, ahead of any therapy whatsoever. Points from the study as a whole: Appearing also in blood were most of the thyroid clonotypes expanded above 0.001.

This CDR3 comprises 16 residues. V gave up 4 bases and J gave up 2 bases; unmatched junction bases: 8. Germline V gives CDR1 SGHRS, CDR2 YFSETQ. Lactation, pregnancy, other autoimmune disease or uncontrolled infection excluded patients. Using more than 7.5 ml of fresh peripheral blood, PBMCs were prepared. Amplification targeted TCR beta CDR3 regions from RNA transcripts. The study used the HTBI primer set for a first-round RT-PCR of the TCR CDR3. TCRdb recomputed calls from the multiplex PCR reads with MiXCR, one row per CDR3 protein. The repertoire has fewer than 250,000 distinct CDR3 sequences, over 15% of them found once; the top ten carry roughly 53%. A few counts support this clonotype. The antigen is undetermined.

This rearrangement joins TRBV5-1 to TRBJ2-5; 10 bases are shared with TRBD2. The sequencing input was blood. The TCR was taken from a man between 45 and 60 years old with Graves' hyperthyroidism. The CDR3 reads CASSPQASGGQETQYF. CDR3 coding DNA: TGCGCCAGCAGCCCGCAGGCTAGCGGGGGTCAAGAGACCCAGTACTTC.